This record concerns one TCR beta chain sequence. The table came from immunoSEQ multiplex PCR; TCRdb's copy has only in-frame clones and leaves some out. The sample lists some 2,500,000 clones, 93% occurring once. The entry originates in a study of shared clonotypes between healthy human individuals. The CDR3 has 15 amino acids. V lost 1 base to trimming and J lost 5 bases; unmatched junction nucleotides: 7. CDR1 is KGHSH and CDR2 is LQKENI in the germline V gene. The rearrangement joins TRBV18 to TRBJ1-2; 7 bases fit TRBD1. The sequence was collected from a man between 18 and 29 years old in good health. Some clones in this sample may be carry-over from other donors' samples. The sample comprised naive CD4+ T cells from PBMCs. The subset denotes: CD45RA+ positively selected. This CDR3 reads CASSPLGQDPYGYTF. The DNA for the CDR3 is TGTGCCAGCTCACCACTTGGACAGGATCCTTATGGCTACACCTTC.